The rows below give T cell receptor beta chains drawn from one sample of a study of T cells after posttransplantation cyclophosphamide. Profiling relied on immunoSEQ multiplex PCR, and the TCRdb table lists in-frame clones only, not all of them. Of 16,000 or so clones listed, 85% are singletons. Sample: PBMCs, taken after allogeneic stem cell transplant with calcineurin inhibitor and methotrexate. Receptor source: a female patient aged 18 to 30 who received an allogeneic stem cell transplant from an unrelated donor, was CMV-positive, and had acute and chronic GVHD. Some T cells may be the graft donor's. Both conserved end residues are part of each CDR3. The order of the fields is V gene, clone size, CDR3 length, J gene, D gene, CDR3 DNA, CDR3 protein. The D gene is left open where the match is weak. Only some rows state a clone size, as once, few, many or a class for expanded clones.

v_call: TRBV28
clone_size: -
cdr3_length: 15
j_call: TRBJ2-7
d_call: TRBD1
cdr3_nt: TGTGCCAGCCGCGACAGGGGCCGCCCCCCCTACGAGCAGTACTTC
cdr3_aa: CASRDRGRPPYEQYF

v_call: TRBV19
clone_size: -
cdr3_length: 14
j_call: TRBJ2-5
d_call: -
cdr3_nt: TGTGCCAGTAGTCGGCAGGGCATGAGAGAGACCCAGTACTTC
cdr3_aa: CASSRQGMRETQYF

v_call: TRBV7-9
clone_size: -
cdr3_length: 11
j_call: TRBJ2-7
d_call: -
cdr3_nt: TGTGCCAGCAGCGAGTCCTACGAGCAGTACTTC
cdr3_aa: CASSESYEQYF

v_call: TRBV11-2
clone_size: -
cdr3_length: 17
j_call: TRBJ2-2
d_call: TRBD2
cdr3_nt: TGTGCCAGCAGCTCCGGGGCTAGCGGGATCTACACCGGGGAGCTGTTTTTT
cdr3_aa: CASSSGASGIYTGELFF

v_call: TRBV7-9
clone_size: -
cdr3_length: 19
j_call: TRBJ1-4
d_call: -
cdr3_nt: TGTGCCAGCAGCTTAGCTTTCCCGGGACCAGGACAGATTAAGGAAAAACTGTTTTTT
cdr3_aa: CASSLAFPGPGQIKEKLFF

v_call: TRBV5-6
clone_size: -
cdr3_length: 14
j_call: TRBJ2-5
d_call: TRBD1
cdr3_nt: TGTGCCAGCAGCTTTCTAGAACAGGGGGAGACCCAGTACTTC
cdr3_aa: CASSFLEQGETQYF

v_call: TRBV28
clone_size: -
cdr3_length: 14
j_call: TRBJ2-1
d_call: TRBD1
cdr3_nt: TGTGCCAGCGAGGGGGGGACAGGGGGTAATGAGCAGTTCTTC
cdr3_aa: CASEGGTGGNEQFF

v_call: TRBV4-1
clone_size: few
cdr3_length: 13
j_call: TRBJ1-2
d_call: -
cdr3_nt: TGCGCCAGCAGCCAATCTAACAGCTACGGCTACACCTTC
cdr3_aa: CASSQSNSYGYTF

v_call: TRBV29-1
clone_size: -
cdr3_length: 14
j_call: TRBJ1-3
d_call: -
cdr3_nt: TGCAGCACATCTGAGGCGGGGCCTGGAAACACCATATATTTT
cdr3_aa: CSTSEAGPGNTIYF

v_call: TRBV2
clone_size: -
cdr3_length: 15
j_call: TRBJ2-3
d_call: TRBD1
cdr3_nt: TGTGCCAGCGGAGATGACAGGGACCCCACAGATACGCAGTATTTT
cdr3_aa: CASGDDRDPTDTQYF

v_call: TRBV9
clone_size: once
cdr3_length: 15
j_call: TRBJ2-3
d_call: -
cdr3_nt: TGTGCCAGCAGCCTGTATACTACGAGCACAGATACGCAGTATTTT
cdr3_aa: CASSLYTTSTDTQYF

v_call: TRBV30
clone_size: -
cdr3_length: 15
j_call: TRBJ1-2
d_call: TRBD1
cdr3_nt: TGTGCCTGGAGAGTGGGACAGGGAGTTTCGGGTGGCTACACCTTC
cdr3_aa: CAWRVGQGVSGGYTF

v_call: TRBV7-9
clone_size: -
cdr3_length: 16
j_call: TRBJ1-2
d_call: TRBD1
cdr3_nt: TGTGCCAGCAGCTTAGTAGTGTCGTCAGGGGGCATCGGCTACACCTTC
cdr3_aa: CASSLVVSSGGIGYTF

v_call: TRBV9
clone_size: -
cdr3_length: 13
j_call: TRBJ1-1
d_call: TRBD1
cdr3_nt: TGTGCCAGCAGTCGACAGGGGGGCGCTGAAGCTTTCTTT
cdr3_aa: CASSRQGGAEAFF

v_call: TRBV23-1
clone_size: -
cdr3_length: 18
j_call: TRBJ2-1
d_call: -
cdr3_nt: TGCGCCAGCAGTCAATCGATGGTCCTTGGGCATAACTACAATGAGCAGTTCTTC
cdr3_aa: CASSQSMVLGHNYNEQFF

v_call: TRBV11-3
clone_size: few
cdr3_length: 15
j_call: TRBJ2-5
d_call: TRBD2
cdr3_nt: TGTGCCAGCAGCTCCCGACTAGCGGGACAAGAGACCCAGTACTTC
cdr3_aa: CASSSRLAGQETQYF

v_call: TRBV7-6
clone_size: -
cdr3_length: 15
j_call: TRBJ2-1
d_call: TRBD2
cdr3_nt: TGTGCCAGCAGCTCCGGACTAGCGGGAGGGAATGAGCAGTTCTTC
cdr3_aa: CASSSGLAGGNEQFF

v_call: TRBV5-1
clone_size: -
cdr3_length: 13
j_call: TRBJ1-4
d_call: -
cdr3_nt: TGCGCCAGCAGCAAGCAAACTAATGAAAAACTGTTTTTT
cdr3_aa: CASSKQTNEKLFF

v_call: TRBV7-2
clone_size: -
cdr3_length: 16
j_call: TRBJ1-2
d_call: TRBD1
cdr3_nt: TGTGCCAGCAGCTTAGCGCACAGGGGCCCTCCTATTGGCTACACCTTC
cdr3_aa: CASSLAHRGPPIGYTF

v_call: TRBV29-1
clone_size: -
cdr3_length: 12
j_call: TRBJ2-5
d_call: TRBD2
cdr3_nt: TGCAGCGTTGGACTAGCGCAAGAGACCCAGTACTTC
cdr3_aa: CSVGLAQETQYF

v_call: TRBV6-6
clone_size: -
cdr3_length: 16
j_call: TRBJ1-4
d_call: TRBD1
cdr3_nt: TGTGCCAGCAGTTACTTGGGGGGACAGGCTAATGAAAAACTGCTTTTT
cdr3_aa: CASSYLGGQANEKLLF

v_call: TRBV11-2
clone_size: -
cdr3_length: 16
j_call: TRBJ2-2
d_call: TRBD2
cdr3_nt: TGTGCCAGCAGCTTACGCGGGGGTCGTTTGTCCGGGGAGCTGTTTTTT
cdr3_aa: CASSLRGGRLSGELFF

v_call: TRBV28
clone_size: -
cdr3_length: 13
j_call: TRBJ2-7
d_call: -
cdr3_nt: TGTGCCAGCAGTTTGTCAGGGGAGTACGAGCAGTACTTC
cdr3_aa: CASSLSGEYEQYF

v_call: TRBV29-1
clone_size: -
cdr3_length: 15
j_call: TRBJ2-1
d_call: -
cdr3_nt: TGCAGCGTTCCCGGACATCGCTCGGTTTACAATGAGCAGTTCTTC
cdr3_aa: CSVPGHRSVYNEQFF

v_call: TRBV6-5
clone_size: -
cdr3_length: 14
j_call: TRBJ2-7
d_call: TRBD2
cdr3_nt: TGTGCCAGCAACCCCGGCGGGAGTTTTTACGAGCAGTACTTC
cdr3_aa: CASNPGGSFYEQYF

v_call: TRBV29-1
clone_size: -
cdr3_length: 13
j_call: TRBJ1-1
d_call: -
cdr3_nt: TGCAGCGTTCAGTATCGGGTAGGCACTGAAGCTTTCTTT
cdr3_aa: CSVQYRVGTEAFF

v_call: TRBV6-5
clone_size: -
cdr3_length: 12
j_call: TRBJ1-2
d_call: TRBD1
cdr3_nt: TGTGCCAGCAGTAGGACAGGGGATGGCTACACCTTC
cdr3_aa: CASSRTGDGYTF

v_call: TRBV27
clone_size: -
cdr3_length: 16
j_call: TRBJ2-1
d_call: TRBD2
cdr3_nt: TGTGCCAGCGGACCCCTGTCTAGCGGGGGTCTCAATGAGCAGTTCTTC
cdr3_aa: CASGPLSSGGLNEQFF

v_call: TRBV25-1
clone_size: -
cdr3_length: 16
j_call: TRBJ2-7
d_call: TRBD2
cdr3_nt: TGTGCCAGCAGTGATCTTTTTAGCGGGATTCTAGGCGAGCAGTACTTC
cdr3_aa: CASSDLFSGILGEQYF

v_call: TRBV6-5
clone_size: -
cdr3_length: 15
j_call: TRBJ1-2
d_call: -
cdr3_nt: TGTGCCAGCAGTTCCATACAGGGTATGGACTATGGCTACACCTTC
cdr3_aa: CASSSIQGMDYGYTF

v_call: TRBV13
clone_size: -
cdr3_length: 17
j_call: TRBJ2-3
d_call: TRBD2
cdr3_nt: TGTGCCAGCAGCTTAAGGCTCGGGCGGGAGAGCACAGATACGCAGTATTTT
cdr3_aa: CASSLRLGRESTDTQYF

v_call: TRBV18
clone_size: -
cdr3_length: 15
j_call: TRBJ2-1
d_call: -
cdr3_nt: TGTGCCAGCTCTTCAGCGGCCACCCCCTACAATGAGCAGTTCTTC
cdr3_aa: CASSSAATPYNEQFF

v_call: TRBV5-6
clone_size: -
cdr3_length: 11
j_call: TRBJ2-1
d_call: -
cdr3_nt: TGTGCCAGCAGCTTTACTAGTGAGCAGTTCTTC
cdr3_aa: CASSFTSEQFF

v_call: TRBV28
clone_size: -
cdr3_length: 11
j_call: TRBJ2-7
d_call: -
cdr3_nt: TGTGCCAGCAGTTACAGCTACGAGCAGTACTTC
cdr3_aa: CASSYSYEQYF

v_call: TRBV27
clone_size: once
cdr3_length: 13
j_call: TRBJ1-2
d_call: -
cdr3_nt: TGTGCCAGCACACCCCGGTTGGGCGATGGCTACACCTTC
cdr3_aa: CASTPRLGDGYTF

v_call: TRBV14
clone_size: -
cdr3_length: 17
j_call: TRBJ1-2
d_call: -
cdr3_nt: TGTGCCAGCAGCCAAGACCGTGGGGCAGAACGGGCCCATGGCTACACCTTC
cdr3_aa: CASSQDRGAERAHGYTF

v_call: TRBV4-1
clone_size: -
cdr3_length: 15
j_call: TRBJ1-2
d_call: TRBD1
cdr3_nt: TGCGCCAGCAGCCAGGAGAGACAGGGGGCCTTTGGCTACACCTTC
cdr3_aa: CASSQERQGAFGYTF

v_call: TRBV27
clone_size: -
cdr3_length: 14
j_call: TRBJ2-5
d_call: -
cdr3_nt: TGTGCCAGCAGTTTATCGGGGCAGCAAGAGACCCAGTACTTC
cdr3_aa: CASSLSGQQETQYF

v_call: TRBV30
clone_size: -
cdr3_length: 14
j_call: TRBJ2-7
d_call: TRBD1
cdr3_nt: TGTGCCTGGAGTTCCGGACAGGGTAAGAACGAGCAGTACTTC
cdr3_aa: CAWSSGQGKNEQYF

v_call: TRBV5-1
clone_size: -
cdr3_length: 14
j_call: TRBJ1-2
d_call: -
cdr3_nt: TGCGCCAGCAGCTGGACAGCAGCTAACTATGGCTACACCTTC
cdr3_aa: CASSWTAANYGYTF

v_call: TRBV10-3
clone_size: -
cdr3_length: 13
j_call: TRBJ2-3
d_call: -
cdr3_nt: TGTGCCACCCTACTAGCTGCCACAGATACGCAGTATTTT
cdr3_aa: CATLLAATDTQYF

v_call: TRBV19
clone_size: -
cdr3_length: 15
j_call: TRBJ1-1
d_call: -
cdr3_nt: TGTGCCAGTAGTATAAGTCCCCGGGGAGGTACTGAAGCTTTCTTT
cdr3_aa: CASSISPRGGTEAFF